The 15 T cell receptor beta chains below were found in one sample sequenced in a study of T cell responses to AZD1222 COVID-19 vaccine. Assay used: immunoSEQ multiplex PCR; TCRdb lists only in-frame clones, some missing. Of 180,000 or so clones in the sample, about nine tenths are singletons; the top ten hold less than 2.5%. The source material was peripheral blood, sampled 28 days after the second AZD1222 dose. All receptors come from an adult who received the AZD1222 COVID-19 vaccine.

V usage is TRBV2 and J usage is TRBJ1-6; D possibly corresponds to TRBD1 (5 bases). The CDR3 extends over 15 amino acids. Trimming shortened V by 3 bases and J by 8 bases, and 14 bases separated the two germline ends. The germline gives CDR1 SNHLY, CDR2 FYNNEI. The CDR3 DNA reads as TGTGCCAGCAGTGACCAAGGAGAAGGGGATTCACCCCTCCACTTT. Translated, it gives CASSDQGEGDSPLHF.

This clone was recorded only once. The CDR3 sequence is CAIGQGFGQPQHF. In nucleotides, the CDR3 is TGTGCCATCGGACAGGGGTTTGGCCAGCCCCAGCATTTT. The V gene is TRBV10-3, the J gene TRBJ1-5, with 9 nucleotides matching TRBD1. Trimming at V came to 8 bases and at J to 7 bases, leaving 6 bases not matched to a gene. The CDR3 runs to 13 residues. Germline assignment: CDR1 ENHRY and CDR2 SYGVKD.

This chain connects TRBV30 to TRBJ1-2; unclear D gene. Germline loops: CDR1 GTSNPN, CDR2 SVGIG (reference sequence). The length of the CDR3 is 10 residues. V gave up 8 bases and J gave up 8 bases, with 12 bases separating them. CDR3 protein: CAGFSGGYTF. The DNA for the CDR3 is TGTGCCGGGTTTTCTGGGGGCTACACCTTC.

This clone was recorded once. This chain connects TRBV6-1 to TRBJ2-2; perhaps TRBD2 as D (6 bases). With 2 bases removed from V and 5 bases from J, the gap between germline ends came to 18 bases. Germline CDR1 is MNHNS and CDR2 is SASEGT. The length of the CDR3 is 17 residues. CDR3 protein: CASSEKVRGVGTGELFF. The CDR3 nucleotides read TGTGCCAGCAGTGAAAAGGTGCGGGGCGTGGGGACCGGGGAGCTGTTTTTT.

The CDR3 region is CASSSTGTSGRAGTDTQYF. DNA for the CDR3: TGTGCCAGCAGCTCGACCGGGACTAGCGGGAGGGCCGGAACAGATACGCAGTATTTT. This chain connects TRBV5-8 to TRBJ2-3; 16 bases are shared with TRBD2. Per germline, CDR1 SGHTS and CDR2 YDEGEE. The CDR3 has 19 amino acids. J was trimmed by 3 bases and V by 3 bases; bases with no gene match: 10.

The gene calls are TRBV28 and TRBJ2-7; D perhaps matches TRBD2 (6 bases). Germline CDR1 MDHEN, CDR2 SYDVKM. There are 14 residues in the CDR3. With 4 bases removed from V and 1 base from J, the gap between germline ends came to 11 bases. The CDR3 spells CASSSAGPSYEQYF. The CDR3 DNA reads TGTGCCAGCAGTTCAGCGGGCCCTTCCTACGAGCAGTACTTC.

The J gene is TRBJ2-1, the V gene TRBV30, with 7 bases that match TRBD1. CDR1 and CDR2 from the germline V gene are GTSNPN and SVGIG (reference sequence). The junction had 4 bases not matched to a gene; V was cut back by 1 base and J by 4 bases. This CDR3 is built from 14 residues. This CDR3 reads CAWSAGTAYNEQFF. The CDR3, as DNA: TGTGCCTGGAGTGCCGGGACAGCTTACAATGAGCAGTTCTTC.

CDR3 bases: TGTGCCTGGAGTGTATTACAGGGTGACTCACCCCTCCACTTT. Residues: CAWSVLQGDSPLHF. The chain has TRBV30 and TRBJ1-6; weak D call: TRBD1 (6 bases). The CDR3 sequence is 14 residues long. V lost 0 bases, J lost 10 bases, and 13 bases lay in between. The germline V gene encodes CDR1 GTSNPN and CDR2 SVGIG (reference sequence).

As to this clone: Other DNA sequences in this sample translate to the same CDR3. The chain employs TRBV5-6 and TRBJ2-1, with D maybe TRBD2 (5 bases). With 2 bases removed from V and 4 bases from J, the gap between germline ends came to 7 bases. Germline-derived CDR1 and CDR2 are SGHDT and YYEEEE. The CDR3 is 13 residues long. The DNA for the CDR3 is TGTGCCAGCAGCTTCGGCGGGTACAATGAGCAGTTCTTC. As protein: CASSFGGYNEQFF.

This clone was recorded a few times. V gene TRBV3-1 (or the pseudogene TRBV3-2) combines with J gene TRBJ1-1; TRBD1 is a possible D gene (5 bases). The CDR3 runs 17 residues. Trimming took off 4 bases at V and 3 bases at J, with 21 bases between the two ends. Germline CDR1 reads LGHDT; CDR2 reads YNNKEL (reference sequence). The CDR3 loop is CASSPLRSSGFDTEAFF. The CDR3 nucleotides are TGTGCCAGCAGCCCCTTAAGGTCGTCAGGGTTTGACACTGAAGCTTTCTTT.

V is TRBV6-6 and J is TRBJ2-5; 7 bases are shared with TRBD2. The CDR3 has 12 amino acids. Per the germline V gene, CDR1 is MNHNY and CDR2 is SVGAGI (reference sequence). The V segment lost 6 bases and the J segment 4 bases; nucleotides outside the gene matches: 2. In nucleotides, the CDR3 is TGTGCCAGCAGCCCGGGGGGAGAGACCCAGTACTTC. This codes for CASSPGGETQYF.

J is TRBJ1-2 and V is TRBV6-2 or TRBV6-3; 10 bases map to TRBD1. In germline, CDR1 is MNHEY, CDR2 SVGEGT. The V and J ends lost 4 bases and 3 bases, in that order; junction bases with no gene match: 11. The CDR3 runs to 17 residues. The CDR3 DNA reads TGTGCCAGCAGTTTCCGGGACAGGGGTGGCGTAGACTATGGCTACACCTTC. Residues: CASSFRDRGGVDYGYTF.

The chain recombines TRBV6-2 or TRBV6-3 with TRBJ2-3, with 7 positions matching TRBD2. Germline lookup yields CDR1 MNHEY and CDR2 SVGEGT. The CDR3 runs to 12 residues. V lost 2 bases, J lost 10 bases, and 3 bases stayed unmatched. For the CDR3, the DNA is TGTGCCAGCAGTTACGCTGGGAGGGCGCAGTATTTT. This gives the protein CASSYAGRAQYF.

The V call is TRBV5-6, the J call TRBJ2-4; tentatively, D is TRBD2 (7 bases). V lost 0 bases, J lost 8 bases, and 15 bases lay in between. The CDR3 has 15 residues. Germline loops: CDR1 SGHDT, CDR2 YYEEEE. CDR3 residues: CASSLDGGPVYIQYF. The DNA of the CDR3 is TGTGCCAGCAGCTTGGACGGGGGGCCGGTGTACATTCAGTACTTC. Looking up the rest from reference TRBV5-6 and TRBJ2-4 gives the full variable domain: DAGVTQSPTHLIKTRGQQVTLRCSPKSGHDTVSWYQQALGQGPQFIFQYYEEEERQRGNFPDRFSGHQFPNYSSELNVNALLLGDSALYLCASSLDGGPVYIQYFGAGTRLSVL.

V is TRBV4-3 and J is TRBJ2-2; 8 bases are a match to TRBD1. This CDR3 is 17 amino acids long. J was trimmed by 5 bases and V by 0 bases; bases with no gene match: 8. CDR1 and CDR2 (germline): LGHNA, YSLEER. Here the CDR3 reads CASSQDLQGAHTGELFF. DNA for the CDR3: TGCGCCAGCAGCCAAGATCTTCAGGGGGCGCATACCGGGGAGCTGTTTTTT.